The TCR beta chain described here comes from a study of CD8 T cells in ankylosing spondylitis. Study-level findings and limits: Several highly homologous variants made up a TCR beta motif that seemed to typify ankylosing spondylitis blood.

The germline V gene has CDR1 LGHDT and CDR2 YNNKEL (reference sequence). Germline trimming cut 5 bases from V and 3 bases from J; bases unmatched to any gene: 7. There are 15 residues in the CDR3. This clonotype was seen only once. Its antigen remains unknown. Possible read error: a much larger clone is one base away. Library preparation for TCR beta used quantitative 5'-RACE with molecular barcodes. TCRdb re-called the 5' RACE reads through MiXCR, storing one row per CDR3 protein. The profile shows about 130,000 distinct CDR3 sequences, more than 9.5% of them singletons. The genes are TRBV3-1 and TRBJ2-7; 10 positions match TRBD2. The clonotype was recovered from a female donor with ankylosing spondylitis or in good health (not recorded which). Sequencing was done on a sample of blood, either unsorted or a sorted T cell fraction (not recorded which). The CDR3 reads CASSFGLAVVYEQYF. The CDR3 DNA reads as TGTGCCAGCAGCTTCGGACTAGCGGTCGTCTACGAGCAGTACTTC.